This T cell receptor beta chain was profiled in a study of post-analysis software for immune sequencing data. Study outcomes and limitations: Relative to controls, patients had five TRBV segments at higher frequency, with TRBV5-6, TRBV5-1 and TRBV20-1 among these.

This clonotype has only a few counts. The antigen is unknown. Included in the TCR beta cDNA libraries were unique molecular identifiers. A single record per CDR3 protein comes from TCRdb applying MiXCR to the PCR reads. This sample has about 820,000 distinct CDR3 sequences, with around 50% found just once. The CDR3 extends over 15 amino acids. The germline CDR1 and CDR2 sequences are SGHRS and YFSETQ. The receptor was isolated from a girl aged 5-17 years with multiple sclerosis. Sequencing was done on a sample of blood. V usage is TRBV5-1 and J usage is TRBJ2-1, with D unresolved. Gene TRBJ2-7 matches the end of the DNA better, so the J call may be wrong. The CDR3, as DNA: TGCGCCAGCAGCTTCGTTCCAGCGTCTTACAATGAGCAGTACTTC. It is translated as CASSFVPASYNEQYF.